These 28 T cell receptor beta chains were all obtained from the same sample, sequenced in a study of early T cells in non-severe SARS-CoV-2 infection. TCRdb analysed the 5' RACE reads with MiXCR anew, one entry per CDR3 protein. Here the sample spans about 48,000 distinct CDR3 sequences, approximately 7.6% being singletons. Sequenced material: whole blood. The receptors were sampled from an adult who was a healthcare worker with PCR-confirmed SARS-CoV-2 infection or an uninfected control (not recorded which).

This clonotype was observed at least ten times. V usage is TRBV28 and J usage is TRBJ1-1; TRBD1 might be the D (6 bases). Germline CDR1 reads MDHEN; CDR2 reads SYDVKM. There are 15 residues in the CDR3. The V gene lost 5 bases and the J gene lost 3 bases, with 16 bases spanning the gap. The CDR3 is CASSPPSGGHTEAFF. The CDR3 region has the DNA TGTGCCAGCAGTCCCCCGAGCGGGGGCCACACTGAAGCTTTCTTT.

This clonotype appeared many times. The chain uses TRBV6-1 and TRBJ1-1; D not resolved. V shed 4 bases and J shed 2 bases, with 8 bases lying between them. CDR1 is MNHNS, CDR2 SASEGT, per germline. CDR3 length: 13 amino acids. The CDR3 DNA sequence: TGTGCCAGCAGTGGTAGAATAAACACTGAAGCTTTCTTT. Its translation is CASSGRINTEAFF.

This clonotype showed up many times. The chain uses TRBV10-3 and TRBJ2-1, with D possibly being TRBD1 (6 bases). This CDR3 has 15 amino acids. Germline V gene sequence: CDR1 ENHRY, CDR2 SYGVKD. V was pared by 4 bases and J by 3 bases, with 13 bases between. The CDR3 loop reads CAISGSNRDYNEQFF. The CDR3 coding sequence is TGTGCCATCAGTGGGAGTAACAGGGACTACAATGAGCAGTTCTTC.

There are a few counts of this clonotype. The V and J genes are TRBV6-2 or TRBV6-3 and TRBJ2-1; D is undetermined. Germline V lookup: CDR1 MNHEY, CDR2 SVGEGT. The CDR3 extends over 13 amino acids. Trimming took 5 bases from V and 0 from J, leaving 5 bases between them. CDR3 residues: CASSRSSYNEQFF. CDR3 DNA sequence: TGTGCCAGCAGTCGAAGCTCCTACAATGAGCAGTTCTTC.

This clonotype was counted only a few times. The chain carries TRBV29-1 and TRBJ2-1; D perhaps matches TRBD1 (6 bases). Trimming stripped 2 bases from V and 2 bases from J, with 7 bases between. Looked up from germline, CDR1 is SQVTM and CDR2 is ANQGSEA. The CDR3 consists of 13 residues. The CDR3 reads CSVEHRAYNEQFF. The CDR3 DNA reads TGCAGCGTTGAACACAGGGCCTACAATGAGCAGTTCTTC.

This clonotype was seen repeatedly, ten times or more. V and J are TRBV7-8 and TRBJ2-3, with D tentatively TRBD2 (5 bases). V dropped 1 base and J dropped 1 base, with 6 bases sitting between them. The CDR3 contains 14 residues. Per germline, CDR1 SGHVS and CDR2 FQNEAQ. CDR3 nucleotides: TGTGCCAGCAGCTTAGGGAGGCGCACAGATACGCAGTATTTT. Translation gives CASSLGRRTDTQYF.

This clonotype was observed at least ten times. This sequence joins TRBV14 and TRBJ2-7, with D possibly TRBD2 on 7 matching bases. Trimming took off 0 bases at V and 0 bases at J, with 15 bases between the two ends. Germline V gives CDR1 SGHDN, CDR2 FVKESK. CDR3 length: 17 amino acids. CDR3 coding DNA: TGTGCCAGCAGCCAAGATAGGTCGGGGGGCCTCTCCTACGAGCAGTACTTC. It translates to CASSQDRSGGLSYEQYF.

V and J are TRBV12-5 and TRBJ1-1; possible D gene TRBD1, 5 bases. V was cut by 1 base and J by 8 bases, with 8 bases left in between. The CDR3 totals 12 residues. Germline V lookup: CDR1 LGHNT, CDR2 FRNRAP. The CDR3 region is CASGLDEGEAFF. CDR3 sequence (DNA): TGTGCTAGTGGTTTGGACGAGGGGGAAGCTTTCTTT.

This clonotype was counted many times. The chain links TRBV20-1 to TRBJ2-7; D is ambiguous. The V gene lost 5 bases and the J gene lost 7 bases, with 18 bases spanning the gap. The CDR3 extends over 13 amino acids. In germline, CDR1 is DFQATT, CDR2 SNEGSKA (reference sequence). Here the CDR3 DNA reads TGCAGTGCTCCCTTTCCATCGTTTTTAGAGCAGTACTTC. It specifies CSAPFPSFLEQYF.

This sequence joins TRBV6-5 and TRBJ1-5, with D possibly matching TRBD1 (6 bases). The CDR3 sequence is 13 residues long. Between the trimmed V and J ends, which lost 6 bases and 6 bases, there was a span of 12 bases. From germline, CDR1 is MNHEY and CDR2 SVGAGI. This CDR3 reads CASRAGTSQPQHF. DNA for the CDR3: TGTGCCAGCAGGGCGGGGACAAGTCAGCCCCAGCATTTT.

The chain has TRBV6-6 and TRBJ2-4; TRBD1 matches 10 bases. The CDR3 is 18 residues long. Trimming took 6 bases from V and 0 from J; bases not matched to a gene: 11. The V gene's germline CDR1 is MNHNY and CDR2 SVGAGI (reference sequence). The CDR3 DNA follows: TGTGCCAGCAGGCCCGGGACAGGGGTAGCGGCAGCCAAAAACATTCAGTACTTC. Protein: CASRPGTGVAAAKNIQYF.

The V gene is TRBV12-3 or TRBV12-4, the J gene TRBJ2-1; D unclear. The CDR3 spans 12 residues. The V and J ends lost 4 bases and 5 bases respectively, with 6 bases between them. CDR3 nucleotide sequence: TGTGCCAGCAGTTCTCTCCACAATGAGCAGTTCTTC. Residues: CASSSLHNEQFF.

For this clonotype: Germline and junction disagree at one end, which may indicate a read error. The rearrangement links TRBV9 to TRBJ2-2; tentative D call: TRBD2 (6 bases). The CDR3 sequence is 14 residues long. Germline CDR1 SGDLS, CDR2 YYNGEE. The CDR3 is CASSGGEYTRELFF. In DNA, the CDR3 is TGTGCCAGCAGCGGGGGGGAATACACCAGGGAGCTGTTTTTT.

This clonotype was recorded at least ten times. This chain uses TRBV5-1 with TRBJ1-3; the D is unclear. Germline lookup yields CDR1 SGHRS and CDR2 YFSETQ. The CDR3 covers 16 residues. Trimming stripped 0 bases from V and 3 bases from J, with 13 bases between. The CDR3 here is CASSLDEGRSGNTIYF. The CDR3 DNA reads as TGCGCCAGCAGCTTGGATGAGGGCAGAAGTGGAAACACCATATATTTT.

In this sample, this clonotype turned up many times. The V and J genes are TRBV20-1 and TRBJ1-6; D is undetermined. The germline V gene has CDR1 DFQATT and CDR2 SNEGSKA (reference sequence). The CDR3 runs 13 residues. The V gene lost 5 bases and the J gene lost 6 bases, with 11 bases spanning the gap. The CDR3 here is CSAPETPNSPLHF. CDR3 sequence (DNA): TGCAGTGCTCCGGAGACCCCTAATTCACCCCTCCACTTT.

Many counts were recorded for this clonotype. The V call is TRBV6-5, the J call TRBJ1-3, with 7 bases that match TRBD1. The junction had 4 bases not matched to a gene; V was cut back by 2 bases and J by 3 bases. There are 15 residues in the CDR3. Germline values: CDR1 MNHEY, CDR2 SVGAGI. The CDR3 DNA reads TGTGCCAGCAGTTACGAGGGGGCAGGTGGAAACACCATATATTTT. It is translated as CASSYEGAGGNTIYF.

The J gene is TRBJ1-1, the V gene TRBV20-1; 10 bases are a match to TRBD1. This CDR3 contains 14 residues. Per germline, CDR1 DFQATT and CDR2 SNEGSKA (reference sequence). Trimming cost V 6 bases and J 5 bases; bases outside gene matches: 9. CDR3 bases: TGCAGTGCACGAGATGGACAGGGGGATACTGAAGCTTTCTTT. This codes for CSARDGQGDTEAFF.

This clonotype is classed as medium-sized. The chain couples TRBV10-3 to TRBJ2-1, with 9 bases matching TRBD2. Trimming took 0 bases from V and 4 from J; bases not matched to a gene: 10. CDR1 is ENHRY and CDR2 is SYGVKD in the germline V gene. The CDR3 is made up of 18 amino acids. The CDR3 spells CAISESIGTAGGYNEQFF. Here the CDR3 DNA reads TGTGCCATCAGTGAGTCAATCGGGACAGCGGGGGGTTACAATGAGCAGTTCTTC.

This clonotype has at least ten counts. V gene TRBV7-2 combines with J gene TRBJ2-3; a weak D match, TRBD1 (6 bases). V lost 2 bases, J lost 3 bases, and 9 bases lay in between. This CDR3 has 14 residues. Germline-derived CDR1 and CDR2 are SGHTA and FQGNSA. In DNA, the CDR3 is TGTGCCAGCAGCTTACACAGGGATACAGATACGCAGTATTTT. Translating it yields CASSLHRDTDTQYF.

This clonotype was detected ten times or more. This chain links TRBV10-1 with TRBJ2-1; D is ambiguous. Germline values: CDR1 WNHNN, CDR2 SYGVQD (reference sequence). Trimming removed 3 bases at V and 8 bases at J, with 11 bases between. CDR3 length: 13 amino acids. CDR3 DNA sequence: TGCGCCAGCAGTGATGCTAGTTTGGATGAGCAGTTCTTC. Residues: CASSDASLDEQFF.

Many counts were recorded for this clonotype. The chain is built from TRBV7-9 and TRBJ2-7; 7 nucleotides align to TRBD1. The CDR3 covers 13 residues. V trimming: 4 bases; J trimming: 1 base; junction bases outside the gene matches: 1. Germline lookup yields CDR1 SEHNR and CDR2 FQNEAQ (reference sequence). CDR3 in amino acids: CASSWTGSYEQYF. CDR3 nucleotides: TGTGCCAGCAGCTGGACAGGTTCCTACGAGCAGTACTTC.

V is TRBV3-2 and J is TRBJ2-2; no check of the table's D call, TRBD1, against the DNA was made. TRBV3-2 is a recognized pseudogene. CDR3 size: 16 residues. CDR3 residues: CASSPPTGSLNGELFF. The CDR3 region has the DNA TGTGCCAGCAGCCCACCGACAGGATCGCTCAACGGGGAGCTGTTTTTT.

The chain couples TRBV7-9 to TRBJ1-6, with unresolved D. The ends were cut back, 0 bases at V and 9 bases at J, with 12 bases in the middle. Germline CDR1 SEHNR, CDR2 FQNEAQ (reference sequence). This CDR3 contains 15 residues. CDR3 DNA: TGTGCCAGCAGCTTAGCCGAGCCGAGGAGTTCACCCCTCCACTTT. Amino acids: CASSLAEPRSSPLHF.

CDR3 in DNA: TGCAGTGCTAGAGTGGGGGGACAACTGAACACTGAAGCTTTCTTT. Amino acids: CSARVGGQLNTEAFF. This rearrangement joins TRBV20-1 to TRBJ1-1; the D gene is possibly TRBD1 (6 bases). V was trimmed by 1 base and J by 0 bases, leaving 12 bases between them. This CDR3 region has 15 residues. Germline CDR1 and CDR2: DFQATT and SNEGSKA (reference sequence).

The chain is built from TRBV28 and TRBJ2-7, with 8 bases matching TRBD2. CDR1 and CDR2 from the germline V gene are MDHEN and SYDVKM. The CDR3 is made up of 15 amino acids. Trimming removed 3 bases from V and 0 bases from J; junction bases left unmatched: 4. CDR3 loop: CASSFVSGSSYEQYF. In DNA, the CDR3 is TGTGCCAGCAGTTTTGTGAGCGGGAGCTCCTACGAGCAGTACTTC.

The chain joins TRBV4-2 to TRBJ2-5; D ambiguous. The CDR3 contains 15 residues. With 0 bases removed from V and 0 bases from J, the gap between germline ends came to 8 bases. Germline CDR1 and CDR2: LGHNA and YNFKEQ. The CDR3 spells CASSQENSYQETQYF. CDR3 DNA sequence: TGTGCCAGCAGCCAAGAGAACTCGTACCAAGAGACCCAGTACTTC.

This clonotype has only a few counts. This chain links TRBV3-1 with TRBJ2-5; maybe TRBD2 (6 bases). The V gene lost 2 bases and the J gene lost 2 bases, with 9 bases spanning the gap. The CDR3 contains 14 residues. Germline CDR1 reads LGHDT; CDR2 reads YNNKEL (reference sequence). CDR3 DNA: TGTGCCAGCAGCCAATATAGCGGACAAGAGACCCAGTACTTC. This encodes CASSQYSGQETQYF.

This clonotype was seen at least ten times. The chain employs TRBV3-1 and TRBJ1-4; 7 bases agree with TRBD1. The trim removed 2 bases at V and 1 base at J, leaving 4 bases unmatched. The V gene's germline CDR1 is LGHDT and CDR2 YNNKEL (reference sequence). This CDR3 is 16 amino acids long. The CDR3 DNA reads TGTGCCAGCAGCCAACGTTACAGGGGAACTAATGAAAAACTGTTTTTT. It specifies CASSQRYRGTNEKLFF.